One sample yielded the 8 T cell receptor beta chains listed below, sequenced in a study of metastatic and nonmetastatic thyroid tumors. All patients reached thyroid surgery having received no treatment beforehand. Via MiXCR, TCRdb re-called the PCR reads. The sample has about 15,000 clones; about a quarter are singletons. Sequencing was carried out using tumor tissue. The origin of the receptors is a female donor with papillary thyroid cancer or a benign thyroid nodule (not recorded which). Some clones in this sample may be carry-over from other donors' samples.

This clone was detected ten times or more. A read error is possible here, since a much larger clone lies one base away. This specimen includes other DNA sequences encoding the same CDR3. J is TRBJ2-1 and V is TRBV12-3 or TRBV12-4; possible D gene TRBD1, 5 bases. CDR3 length equals 15 residues. CDR3 protein: CASSFFLRQNNEQFF. In nucleotides, the CDR3 is TGTGCCAGCAGTTTCTTCTTACGACAGAACAATGAACAGTTCTTC.

This clone has ten or more counts. V is TRBV13 and J is TRBJ2-7, with D possibly called TRBD1 or TRBD2 (5 bases each). Germline V gene lookup returns CDR1 PRHDT and CDR2 FYEKMQ (reference sequence). The V end was cut by 5 bases, the J end by 3 bases, with 11 bases between. This CDR3 comprises 13 residues. CDR3 in amino acids: CASSGGRRYEQYF. As DNA, the CDR3 is TGTGCCAGCAGCGGGGGACGCCGCTACGAGCAGTACTTC.

This clone was detected many times. The V call is TRBV15, the J call TRBJ2-1; TRBD2 agrees at 10 bases. Per germline, CDR1 LNHNV and CDR2 YYDKDF (reference sequence). V lost 0 bases, J lost 0 bases, and 11 bases stayed unmatched. The CDR3 contains 20 residues. CDR3 DNA sequence: TGTGCCACCAGCAGAGATTGGCTAGCGGGAGCCCCGAGCTCCTACAATGAGCAGTTCTTC. Its translation is CATSRDWLAGAPSSYNEQFF.

V usage is TRBV19 and J usage is TRBJ1-5, with TRBD1 identical over 8 bases. Trimming took 5 bases from V and 6 from J; bases not matched to a gene: 12. This CDR3 region has 16 residues. Germline loops: CDR1 LNHDA, CDR2 SQIVND (reference sequence). The CDR3 DNA reads as TGTGCCAGTAGTGACTGGACAGGGTCCGAGGGTCAGCCCCAGCATTTT. Protein product: CASSDWTGSEGQPQHF.

In this sample, this clone turned up many times. This sequence joins TRBV4-2 and TRBJ2-7, with 11 bases aligning to TRBD2. The CDR3 contains 15 residues. Germline CDR1 reads LGHNA; CDR2 reads YNFKEQ. J gave up 7 bases and V 1 base, and 6 bases lay outside the gene matches. The DNA of the CDR3 is TGTGCCAGCAGCCAAGTAGCGGGAGGGCCGGGGGAGCAGTACTTC. It encodes CASSQVAGGPGEQYF.

This clone was detected ten times or more. The chain uses TRBV10-3 and TRBJ2-3; TRBD2 agrees at 15 bases. The J segment lost 2 bases and the V segment lost 3 bases, leaving 9 bases of the junction unmatched. CDR1 and CDR2 (germline): ENHRY, SYGVKD. The CDR3 spans 19 residues. The CDR3 loop reads CAISDPDGTSGGYTDTQYF. CDR3 coding DNA: TGTGCCATCAGTGACCCAGACGGGACTAGCGGGGGGTACACAGATACGCAGTATTTT.

By sample fraction, this clone is medium-sized. V gene TRBV2 combines with J gene TRBJ1-5; D is perhaps TRBD1 (5 bases). Germline assignment: CDR1 SNHLY and CDR2 FYNNEI. Trimming removed 2 bases from V and 7 bases from J, with 15 bases in between. The CDR3 covers 15 residues. The chain's CDR3 is CASSEYQSGNQPQHF. CDR3 in DNA: TGTGCCAGCAGTGAATATCAGTCAGGGAACCAGCCCCAGCATTTT.

This clone was observed at least ten times. This chain connects TRBV9 to TRBJ1-1; D remains unclear. CDR1 and CDR2 (germline): SGDLS, YYNGEE. The CDR3 has 13 amino acids. V was shortened by 0 bases and J by 5 bases, with 8 bases between the two germline ends. CDR3 loop: CASSVDEGTEAFF. The CDR3, as DNA: TGTGCCAGCAGCGTAGACGAGGGTACTGAAGCTTTCTTT.